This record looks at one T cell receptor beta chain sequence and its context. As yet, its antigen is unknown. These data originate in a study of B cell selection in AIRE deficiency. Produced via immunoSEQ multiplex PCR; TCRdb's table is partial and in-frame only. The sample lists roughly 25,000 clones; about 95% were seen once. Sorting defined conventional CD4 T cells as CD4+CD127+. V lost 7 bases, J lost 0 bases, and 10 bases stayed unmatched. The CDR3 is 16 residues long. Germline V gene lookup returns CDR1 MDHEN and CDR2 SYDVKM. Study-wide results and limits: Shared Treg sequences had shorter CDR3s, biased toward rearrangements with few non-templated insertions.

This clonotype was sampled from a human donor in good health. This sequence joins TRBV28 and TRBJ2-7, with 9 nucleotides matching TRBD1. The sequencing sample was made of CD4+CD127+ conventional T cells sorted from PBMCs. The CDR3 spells CASTPLRDRASYEQYF. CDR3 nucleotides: TGTGCCAGCACCCCCCTCCGGGACAGGGCCTCCTACGAGCAGTACTTC.